The rows below give T cell receptor beta chains drawn from one sample of a study of CD8 T cells in Susac syndrome. Using its own MiXCR run on the immunoSEQ multiplex PCR reads, TCRdb lists one record per CDR3 protein. The sample has about 290,000 distinct CDR3 sequences, 70% to 90% seen once. Sequenced sample: CD8+ T cells from PBMCs. The receptors stem from a human donor with multiple sclerosis. CDR3s include the opening cysteine and the closing phenylalanine or tryptophan. The D gene is left open where the match is weak. Size is stated for part of the rows, as once, few or many counts, or as a class when the clone is expanded.

D gene: -; J gene: TRBJ1-2; V gene: TRBV9; clone size: -; CDR3 DNA: TGTGCCAGCAGCGGACACAGGGTTTCAGACTATGGCTACACCTTC; CDR3 protein: CASSGHRVSDYGYTF
D gene: TRBD1; J gene: TRBJ2-6; V gene: TRBV20-1; clone size: once; CDR3 DNA: TGCAGTGCTCACCTCCGGGGACAGGGGGCGGTGGGGGCCAACGTCCTGACTTTC; CDR3 protein: CSAHLRGQGAVGANVLTF
D gene: TRBD1; J gene: TRBJ1-2; V gene: TRBV19; clone size: -; CDR3 DNA: TGTGCCAGTACCATCCAGGGGGAAGTGTCCTACACCTTC; CDR3 protein: CASTIQGEVSYTF
D gene: TRBD1; J gene: TRBJ1-1; V gene: TRBV20-1; clone size: once; CDR3 DNA: TGCAGTGCTGCACAGGGGGTCGGCACTGAAGCTTTCTTT; CDR3 protein: CSAAQGVGTEAFF
D gene: TRBD1; J gene: TRBJ2-1; V gene: TRBV4-1; clone size: few; CDR3 DNA: TGCGCCAGCAGCCAAATACAGGGGACAGGCAATGAGCAGTTCTTC; CDR3 protein: CASSQIQGTGNEQFF
D gene: TRBD1; J gene: TRBJ2-1; V gene: TRBV19; clone size: -; CDR3 DNA: TGTGCCAGTACTTGGGCGGGACAGGGGAGCAATGAGCAGTTCTTC; CDR3 protein: CASTWAGQGSNEQFF
D gene: -; J gene: TRBJ2-7; V gene: TRBV13; clone size: -; CDR3 DNA: TGTGCCAGCAGCTTTAGAGACTCCACCTCCTACGAGCAGTACTTC; CDR3 protein: CASSFRDSTSYEQYF
D gene: -; J gene: TRBJ2-6; V gene: TRBV4-2; clone size: -; CDR3 DNA: TGTGCCAGCAGCCAAGAATCTACTGTGTCTGGGGCCAACGTCCTGACTTTC; CDR3 protein: CASSQESTVSGANVLTF
D gene: -; J gene: TRBJ2-6; V gene: TRBV7-8; clone size: -; CDR3 DNA: TGTGCCAGCAGCTATCTTACGGGATCTGGGGCCAACGTCCTGACTTTC; CDR3 protein: CASSYLTGSGANVLTF
D gene: -; J gene: TRBJ1-6; V gene: TRBV28; clone size: -; CDR3 DNA: TGTGCCAGCAGTTTCCGCGGCAGTAATTCACCCCTCCACTTT; CDR3 protein: CASSFRGSNSPLHF
D gene: TRBD1; J gene: TRBJ1-1; V gene: TRBV29-1; clone size: -; CDR3 DNA: TGCAGCGTGCTGGGACAGGGGATCGCTGAAGCTTTCTTT; CDR3 protein: CSVLGQGIAEAFF
D gene: TRBD2; J gene: TRBJ2-3; V gene: TRBV9; clone size: -; CDR3 DNA: TGTGCCAGCAGCGGGGGACTAGTGGGCACAGATACGCAGTATTTT; CDR3 protein: CASSGGLVGTDTQYF
D gene: TRBD2; J gene: TRBJ2-3; V gene: TRBV5-4; clone size: -; CDR3 DNA: TGTGCCAGCAGCTTAATCCTAGCGGGAGATAGGCCAGATACGCAGTATTTT; CDR3 protein: CASSLILAGDRPDTQYF
D gene: -; J gene: TRBJ2-7; V gene: TRBV15; clone size: -; CDR3 DNA: TGTGCCACCAGCAGAGAGCTAGCGATGTCCTACGAGCAGTACTTC; CDR3 protein: CATSRELAMSYEQYF
D gene: -; J gene: TRBJ1-4; V gene: TRBV7-8; clone size: -; CDR3 DNA: TGTGCCAGCAGCTCCTGGCGAGCTGGGGCTAATGAAAAACTGTTTTTT; CDR3 protein: CASSSWRAGANEKLFF
D gene: -; J gene: TRBJ2-3; V gene: TRBV27; clone size: -; CDR3 DNA: TGTGCCAGCAGTTTACTCTCCTTTTCGGGCTTGGATACGCAGTATTTT; CDR3 protein: CASSLLSFSGLDTQYF
D gene: TRBD2; J gene: TRBJ2-5; V gene: TRBV12-3/TRBV12-4; clone size: -; CDR3 DNA: TGTGCCAGCAGTTTTTGGGAGGGGCGGGAGACCCAGTACTTC; CDR3 protein: CASSFWEGRETQYF
D gene: TRBD1; J gene: TRBJ2-7; V gene: TRBV25-1; clone size: -; CDR3 DNA: TGTGCCGGCACGGGGACAGGGTGGGGCGAGCAGTACTTC; CDR3 protein: CAGTGTGWGEQYF
D gene: -; J gene: TRBJ1-1; V gene: TRBV4-3; clone size: -; CDR3 DNA: TGCGCCAGCAGCCAAGATTTGGCGGGGGGCGAGGATCGAGAGGCTTTCTTT; CDR3 protein: CASSQDLAGGEDREAFF
D gene: -; J gene: TRBJ2-7; V gene: TRBV29-1; clone size: once; CDR3 DNA: TGCAGCGTTTTGTCTCGAGAGCAGTACTTC; CDR3 protein: CSVLSREQYF
D gene: TRBD1; J gene: TRBJ1-1; V gene: TRBV27; clone size: -; CDR3 DNA: TGTGCCAGCAGTTTCCGGACAGGGTCGAACACTGAAGCTTTCTTT; CDR3 protein: CASSFRTGSNTEAFF
D gene: TRBD1; J gene: TRBJ1-5; V gene: TRBV5-8; clone size: -; CDR3 DNA: TGTGCCAGCAGCTTGGGCCAGGGGGAAGGCAATCAGCCCCAGCATTTT; CDR3 protein: CASSLGQGEGNQPQHF
D gene: TRBD2; J gene: TRBJ2-1; V gene: TRBV28; clone size: -; CDR3 DNA: TGTGCCAGCAGTCCCCGACTAGCGGGAGAAGTCCCTTACAATGAGCAGTTCTTC; CDR3 protein: CASSPRLAGEVPYNEQFF
D gene: -; J gene: TRBJ1-1; V gene: TRBV10-3; clone size: -; CDR3 DNA: TGTGCCATCAGTGATCTACAGCAGAACACTGAAGCTTTCTTT; CDR3 protein: CAISDLQQNTEAFF
D gene: -; J gene: TRBJ1-1; V gene: TRBV6-2/TRBV6-3; clone size: once; CDR3 DNA: TGTGCCAGAGTTGCGGGGGCGGGTAAGAACACTGAAGCTTTCTTT; CDR3 protein: CARVAGAGKNTEAFF
D gene: TRBD1; J gene: TRBJ1-2; V gene: TRBV13; clone size: -; CDR3 DNA: TGTGCCAGCAGCTTAGCCCACCGGGACAGGGGGAATGGCTACACCTTC; CDR3 protein: CASSLAHRDRGNGYTF
D gene: TRBD2; J gene: TRBJ2-1; V gene: TRBV13; clone size: -; CDR3 DNA: TGTGCCAGCAGCTTCAAGCGGGAGGGCCGTCACAATGAGCAGTTCTTC; CDR3 protein: CASSFKREGRHNEQFF
D gene: -; J gene: TRBJ1-1; V gene: TRBV4-3; clone size: -; CDR3 DNA: TGCGCCAGCAGCCCACACACCACTGGGGCCGGGAGGGAAGCTTTCTTT; CDR3 protein: CASSPHTTGAGREAFF
D gene: -; J gene: TRBJ1-5; V gene: TRBV7-8; clone size: -; CDR3 DNA: TGTGCCAGCAGCTTAGCGGGGGGGCATCAGCCCCAGCATTTT; CDR3 protein: CASSLAGGHQPQHF
D gene: TRBD1; J gene: TRBJ1-3; V gene: TRBV7-9; clone size: -; CDR3 DNA: TGTGCCAGCAGCTTGGGACAGGGGGAAAACACCATATATTTT; CDR3 protein: CASSLGQGENTIYF
D gene: TRBD2; J gene: TRBJ2-1; V gene: TRBV5-4; clone size: -; CDR3 DNA: TGTGCCAGCAGCTTGGCTAGCGGGAAATTCGATGAGCAGTTCTTC; CDR3 protein: CASSLASGKFDEQFF
D gene: TRBD1; J gene: TRBJ2-7; V gene: TRBV20-1; clone size: -; CDR3 DNA: TGCAGTGCTAGGGATGTGGGGACAGACTACGAGCAGTACTTC; CDR3 protein: CSARDVGTDYEQYF
D gene: TRBD1; J gene: TRBJ2-7; V gene: TRBV24-1; clone size: once; CDR3 DNA: TGTGCCACCAGTGAGCCGGACAGGGGCGAGCAGTACTTC; CDR3 protein: CATSEPDRGEQYF
D gene: TRBD1; J gene: TRBJ2-3; V gene: TRBV4-1; clone size: -; CDR3 DNA: TGCGCCAGCAGCCAAGTCGAACAGGGGGCTTGGACAGATACGCAGTATTTT; CDR3 protein: CASSQVEQGAWTDTQYF
D gene: TRBD1; J gene: TRBJ2-2; V gene: TRBV4-3; clone size: -; CDR3 DNA: TGCGCCAGCAGCCAACGTCCCCAGGGGGAACTAGGGGAGCTGTTTTTT; CDR3 protein: CASSQRPQGELGELFF
D gene: -; J gene: TRBJ2-1; V gene: TRBV7-9; clone size: once; CDR3 DNA: TGTGCCAGCAGCTTACTGTCAGGGTACAATGAGCAGTTCTTC; CDR3 protein: CASSLLSGYNEQFF
D gene: TRBD2; J gene: TRBJ2-1; V gene: TRBV4-1; clone size: -; CDR3 DNA: TGCGCCAGCAGCCATCCCTCCGGTCGGGAGGAGTTCTTC; CDR3 protein: CASSHPSGREEFF
D gene: TRBD1; J gene: TRBJ2-3; V gene: TRBV6-6; clone size: -; CDR3 DNA: TGTGCCAGCAGCCCCCTCGGGACAGGGGATCTTGATACGCAGTATTTT; CDR3 protein: CASSPLGTGDLDTQYF
D gene: TRBD1; J gene: TRBJ2-7; V gene: TRBV7-9; clone size: -; CDR3 DNA: TGTGCCAGCAGCCTCCCCCCGGTTTCAGGGGGTCACTACGAGCAGTACTTC; CDR3 protein: CASSLPPVSGGHYEQYF
D gene: TRBD2; J gene: TRBJ2-7; V gene: TRBV4-3; clone size: -; CDR3 DNA: TGCGCCAGCAGCCAAGAATCGGGAGGAGCCTACGAGCAGTACTTC; CDR3 protein: CASSQESGGAYEQYF
D gene: -; J gene: TRBJ2-7; V gene: TRBV5-1; clone size: once; CDR3 DNA: TGCGCCAGCAGGTTGGACACCTGGACTCCAATCGAGCAGTACTTC; CDR3 protein: CASRLDTWTPIEQYF
D gene: -; J gene: TRBJ2-1; V gene: TRBV30; clone size: -; CDR3 DNA: TGTGCCTGGAGCGGGCCGGGCAATGAGCAGTTCTTC; CDR3 protein: CAWSGPGNEQFF
D gene: -; J gene: TRBJ1-2; V gene: TRBV7-9; clone size: -; CDR3 DNA: TGTGCCAGCAGCTTAAGCACTAACTATGGCTACACCTTC; CDR3 protein: CASSLSTNYGYTF
D gene: -; J gene: TRBJ2-5; V gene: TRBV7-9; clone size: -; CDR3 DNA: TGTGCCAGCAGCTTAGGTCCAGTCCAGTACTTC; CDR3 protein: CASSLGPVQYF
D gene: -; J gene: TRBJ1-1; V gene: TRBV29-1; clone size: once; CDR3 DNA: TGCAGCGTTGAAGAGGGGGTGAACACTGAAGCTTTCTTT; CDR3 protein: CSVEEGVNTEAFF
D gene: -; J gene: TRBJ1-3; V gene: TRBV10-1; clone size: -; CDR3 DNA: TGCGCCGTTCTACAAGCCTCGACGACAGCCTCTGGAAACACCATATATTTT; CDR3 protein: CAVLQASTTASGNTIYF
D gene: TRBD2; J gene: TRBJ2-7; V gene: TRBV12-3/TRBV12-4; clone size: -; CDR3 DNA: TGTGCCAGCAGTCCAGGCGGGAGGACCTCCTACGAGCAGTACTTC; CDR3 protein: CASSPGGRTSYEQYF
D gene: -; J gene: TRBJ2-1; V gene: TRBV29-1; clone size: -; CDR3 DNA: TGCAGCGTTGAAGGGGGGAGCCTGGTTGGGCAGTTCTTC; CDR3 protein: CSVEGGSLVGQFF